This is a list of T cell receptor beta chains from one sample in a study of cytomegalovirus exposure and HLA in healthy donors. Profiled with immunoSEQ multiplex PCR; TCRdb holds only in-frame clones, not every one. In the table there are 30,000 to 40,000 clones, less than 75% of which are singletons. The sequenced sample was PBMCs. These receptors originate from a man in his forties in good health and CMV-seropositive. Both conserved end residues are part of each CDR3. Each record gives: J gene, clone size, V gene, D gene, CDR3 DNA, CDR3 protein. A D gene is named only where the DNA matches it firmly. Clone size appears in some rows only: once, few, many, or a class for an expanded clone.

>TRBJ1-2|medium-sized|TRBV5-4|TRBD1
TGTGCCAGCAGCTTGAGCAGGGGGACTAACTATGGCTACACCTTC
CASSLSRGTNYGYTF
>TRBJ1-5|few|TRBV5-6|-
TGTGCCAGCAGCTTCGCGGGCCCAGGTCAGCCCCAGCATTTT
CASSFAGPGQPQHF
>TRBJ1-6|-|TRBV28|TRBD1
TGTGCCAGCAGTTTCAGCCCCCCGGGACAGGGTAATTCACCCCTCCACTTT
CASSFSPPGQGNSPLHF
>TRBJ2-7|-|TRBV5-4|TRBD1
TGTGCCAGCAGCTTGGCCGGGACAGGGGTCAACGAGCAGTACTTC
CASSLAGTGVNEQYF
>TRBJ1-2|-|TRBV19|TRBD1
TGTGCCAGTAGTATAGACCCAGGGGGCGTCGGGGGCTACACCTTC
CASSIDPGGVGGYTF
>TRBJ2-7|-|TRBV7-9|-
TGTGCCGGCAGCTCCGCCGACCGGACAAGGACGGGCTACGAGCAGTACTTC
CAGSSADRTRTGYEQYF
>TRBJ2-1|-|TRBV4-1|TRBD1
TGCGCCAGCAGGGACCCGACAGGGTTGCAGTTCTTC
CASRDPTGLQFF
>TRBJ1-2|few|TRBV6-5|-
TGTGCCAGCAGTTACGGCCGGAGTGGGTATGGCTACACCTTC
CASSYGRSGYGYTF
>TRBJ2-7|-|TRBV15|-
TGTGCCACCAGCAGAGCGGGGGAGGAAGTCGAGCAGTACTTC
CATSRAGEEVEQYF
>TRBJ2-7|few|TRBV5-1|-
TGCGCCAGCAGCTATGGCCCCGAGCAGTACTTC
CASSYGPEQYF
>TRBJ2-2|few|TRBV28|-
TGTGCCAGCAAGAGAAACGCGGCCCTGTTTTTT
CASKRNAALFF
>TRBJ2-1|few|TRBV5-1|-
TGCGCCAGCAGCTTGGTAGCGGAGCCCTACAATGAGCAGTTCTTC
CASSLVAEPYNEQFF
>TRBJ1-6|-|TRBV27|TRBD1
TGTGCCAGCAGACCTTTCGGACAGGGGAACAATTCACCCCTCCACTTT
CASRPFGQGNNSPLHF
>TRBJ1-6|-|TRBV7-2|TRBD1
TGTGCCAGCGGCGGACAGGGCTATAATTCACCCCTCCACTTT
CASGGQGYNSPLHF
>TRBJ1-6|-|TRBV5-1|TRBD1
TGCGCCAGCAGCCTGGGGACAGGCGGCAATTCACCCCTCCACTTT
CASSLGTGGNSPLHF
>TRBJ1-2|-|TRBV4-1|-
TGCGCCAGCAGCCAAGATCCAGGGTATGGCTACACCTTC
CASSQDPGYGYTF
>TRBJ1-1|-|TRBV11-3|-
TGTGCCAGCAGCTTAGAAGGGAAGGGGAAAGCTTTCTTT
CASSLEGKGKAFF
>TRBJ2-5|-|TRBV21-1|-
TGTGCCAGCAGGGGCCCGGGGGAGACCCAGTACTTC
CASRGPGETQYF